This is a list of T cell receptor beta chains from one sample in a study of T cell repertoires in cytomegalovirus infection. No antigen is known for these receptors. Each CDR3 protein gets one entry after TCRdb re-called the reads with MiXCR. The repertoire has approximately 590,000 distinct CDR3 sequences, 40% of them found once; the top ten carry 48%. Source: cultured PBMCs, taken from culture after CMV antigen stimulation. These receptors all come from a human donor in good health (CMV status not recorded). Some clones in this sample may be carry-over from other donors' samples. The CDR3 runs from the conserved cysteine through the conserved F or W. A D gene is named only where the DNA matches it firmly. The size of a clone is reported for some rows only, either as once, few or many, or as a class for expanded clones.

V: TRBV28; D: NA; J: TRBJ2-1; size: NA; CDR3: CASSSRTAVSNEQFF; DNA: TGTGCCAGCAGTTCTAGGACAGCGGTAAGCAATGAGCAGTTCTTC
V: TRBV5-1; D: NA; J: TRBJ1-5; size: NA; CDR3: CASSAGGVNQPQHF; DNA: TGCGCCAGCTCTGCGGGGGGGGTCAATCAGCCCCAGCATTTT
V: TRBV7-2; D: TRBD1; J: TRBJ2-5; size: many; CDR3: CASSLQGARETQYF; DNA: TGTGCCAGCAGCTTACAGGGGGCGCGGGAGACCCAGTACTTC
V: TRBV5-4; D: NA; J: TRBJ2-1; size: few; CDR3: CASSRETNEQFF; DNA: TGTGCCAGCAGTCGGGAGACCAATGAGCAGTTCTTC
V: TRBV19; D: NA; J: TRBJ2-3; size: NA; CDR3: CASSIGGRGTDTQYF; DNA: TGTGCCAGTAGTATCGGTGGACGTGGCACAGATACGCAGTATTTT
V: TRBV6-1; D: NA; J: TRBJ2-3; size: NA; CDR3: CASSRRDSRAADTQYF; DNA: TGTGCCAGCAGTAGGCGGGACTCCCGCGCCGCAGATACGCAGTATTTT
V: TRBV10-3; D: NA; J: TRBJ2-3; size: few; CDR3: CAAGDSMARTQYF; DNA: TGTGCCGCAGGGGACTCCATGGCGCGGACGCAGTATTTT
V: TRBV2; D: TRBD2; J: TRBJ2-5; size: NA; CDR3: CASSIRLAREETQYF; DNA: TGTGCCAGCAGTATTAGACTAGCACGGGAGGAGACCCAGTACTTC
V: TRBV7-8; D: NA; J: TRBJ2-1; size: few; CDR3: CASSQGGEQFF; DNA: TGTGCCAGCAGCCAGGGGGGGGAGCAGTTCTTC
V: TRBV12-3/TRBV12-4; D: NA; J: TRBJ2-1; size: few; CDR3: CASWLAGGSYNEQFF; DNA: TGTGCCAGCTGGCTGGCAGGAGGTTCCTACAATGAGCAGTTCTTC
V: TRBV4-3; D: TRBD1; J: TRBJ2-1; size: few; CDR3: CASSQQGARSYNEQFF; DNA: TGCGCCAGCAGCCAACAGGGGGCACGATCCTACAATGAGCAGTTCTTC
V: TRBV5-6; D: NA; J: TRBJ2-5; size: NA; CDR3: CASSSRVAGSAQETQYF; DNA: TGTGCCAGCAGCTCCCGCGTGGCCGGGTCGGCCCAAGAGACCCAGTACTTC
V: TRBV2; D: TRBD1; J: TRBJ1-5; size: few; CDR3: CASSRHRGGDQPQHF; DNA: TGTGCCAGCAGTAGACACAGGGGGGGGGATCAGCCCCAGCATTTT
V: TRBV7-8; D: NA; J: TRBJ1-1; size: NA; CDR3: CASSLPRFGKNTEAFF; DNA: TGTGCCAGCAGCTTACCCAGGTTCGGAAAAAACACTGAAGCTTTCTTT
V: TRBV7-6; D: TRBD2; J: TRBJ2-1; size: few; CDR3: CASSSNRAGSSYNEQFF; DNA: TGTGCCAGCAGTTCAAACCGAGCGGGGTCCTCCTACAATGAGCAGTTCTTC
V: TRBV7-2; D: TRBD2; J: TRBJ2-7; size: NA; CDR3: CASSPAGGGPYEQYF; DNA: TGTGCCAGCAGCCCCGCGGGGGGGGGGCCCTACGAGCAGTACTTC
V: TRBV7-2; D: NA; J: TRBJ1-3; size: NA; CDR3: CASSPRRGAGNTIYF; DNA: TGTGCCAGCAGCCCTAGAAGGGGGGCGGGAAACACCATATATTTT
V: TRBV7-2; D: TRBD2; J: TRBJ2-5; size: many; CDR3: CASSEGLAGGIAEETQYF; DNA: TGTGCCAGCAGCGAGGGACTAGCGGGAGGAATCGCCGAAGAGACCCAGTACTTC
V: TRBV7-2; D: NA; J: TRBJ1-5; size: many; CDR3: CASSSQGLGQPQHF; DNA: TGTGCCAGCAGCTCACAGGGCTTGGGTCAGCCCCAGCATTTT
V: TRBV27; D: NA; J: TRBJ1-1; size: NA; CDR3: CASSLSQGLLIQEAFF; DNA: TGTGCCAGCAGTTTATCCCAGGGGTTGTTAATACAGGAAGCTTTCTTT
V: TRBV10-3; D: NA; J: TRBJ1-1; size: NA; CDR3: CAISEVRGDTEAFF; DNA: TGTGCCATCAGTGAGGTGAGGGGGGACACTGAAGCTTTCTTT
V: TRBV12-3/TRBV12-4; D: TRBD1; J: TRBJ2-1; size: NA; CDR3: CASSLTGGSHNEQFF; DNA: TGTGCCAGCAGTTTAACAGGGGGCTCCCACAATGAGCAGTTCTTC
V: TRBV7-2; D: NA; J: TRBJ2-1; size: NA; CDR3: CASSLRWGVQFF; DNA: TGTGCCAGCAGCTTAAGGTGGGGGGTGCAGTTCTTC
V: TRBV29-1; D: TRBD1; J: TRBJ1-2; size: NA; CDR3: CSGNTGTDYGYTF; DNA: TGCAGCGGCAATACCGGGACAGACTATGGCTACACCTTC
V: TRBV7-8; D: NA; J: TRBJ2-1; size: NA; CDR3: CASSPRLVLYNEQFF; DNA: TGTGCCAGCAGCCCCCGTCTGGTACTATACAATGAGCAGTTCTTC
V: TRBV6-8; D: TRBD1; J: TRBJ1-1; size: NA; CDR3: CASSYHRGRDTEAFF; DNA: TGTGCCAGCAGTTACCACAGGGGAAGGGACACTGAAGCTTTCTTT
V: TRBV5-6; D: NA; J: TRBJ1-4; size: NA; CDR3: CASKQGTTNEKLFF; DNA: TGTGCCAGCAAACAGGGCACAACTAATGAAAAACTGTTTTTT
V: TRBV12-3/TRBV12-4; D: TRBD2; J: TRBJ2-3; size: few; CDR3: CASSSGTSGADTQYF; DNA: TGTGCCAGCAGCTCCGGGACTAGCGGGGCAGATACGCAGTATTTT
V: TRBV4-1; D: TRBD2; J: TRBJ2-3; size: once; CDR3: CASSQDRTSSGTDTQYF; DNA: TGCGCCAGCAGCCAGGATAGGACTAGCAGCGGCACAGATACGCAGTATTTT
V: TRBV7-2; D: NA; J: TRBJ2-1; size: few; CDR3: CASSLVAGLTYNEQFF; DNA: TGTGCCAGCAGCTTAGTGGCAGGCCTAACTTACAATGAGCAGTTCTTC
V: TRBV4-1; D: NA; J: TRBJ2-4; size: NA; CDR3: CASSHMSKADIQYF; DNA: TGCGCCAGCAGCCATATGAGTAAGGCAGACATTCAGTACTTC
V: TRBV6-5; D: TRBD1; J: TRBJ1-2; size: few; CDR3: CASSLGGWGYTF; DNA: TGTGCCAGCAGTTTAGGGGGCTGGGGCTACACCTTC
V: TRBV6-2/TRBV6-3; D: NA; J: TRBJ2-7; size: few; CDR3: CASTMYGSSYEQYF; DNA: TGTGCCAGCACCATGTACGGGAGCTCCTACGAGCAGTACTTC